This T cell receptor (beta chain) derives from a study of shared clonotypes between healthy human individuals. Original methodology: Filtering differed because ImmunoSEQ produced junction-only sequences that carried no quality scores. TCRdb's table, derived via immunoSEQ multiplex PCR, lists solely in-frame clones and lacks some. For V, J and clone size, that table is used; D and trimming come from the DNA. The table shows roughly 2.6 million clones, with around 94% occurring only once. Looked up from germline, CDR1 is MDHEN and CDR2 is SYDVKM. V was shortened by 3 bases and J by 0 bases, with 9 bases between the two germline ends. CDR3 length: 15 residues.

This receptor was identified in a man between 18 and 35 years old in good health. The gene calls are TRBV28 and TRBJ1-3; D is perhaps TRBD1 (5 bases). Sequenced sample: naive CD4+ T cells sorted from blood. The subset here: CD45RA+ positively selected. The CDR3 protein is CASSFRGVSGNTIYF. CDR3 coding DNA: TGTGCCAGCAGTTTCCGAGGGGTCTCTGGAAACACCATATATTTT.